The 9 T cell receptor beta chains below were found in one sample sequenced in a study of beta chain features in type 1 diabetes (dated by TCRdb to 2016 to 2019). Their antigen targets remain unknown. Paper-wide results and their limitations: Type 1 diabetes patients showed a moderate but significant shortening of TCRB CDR3 length in all four CD4+ subsets.

Receptors were amplified or captured by the immunoSEQ multiplex PCR assay. The entire isolated RNA was reverse transcribed using the High Capacity cDNA Reverse Transcription Kit, and thus expressed TCRB transcripts were sequenced. Imported from immuneACCESS, the table was reduced by TCRdb to in-frame sequences with V and J called. These copies leave out some clones; in studies compared against another copy, an unresolved V gene accounts for under half, and the cause of the remainder is not known. This sample gives some 290,000 clones in total; around 25% of them show up just once. The top ten clones comprise approximately 0.011% of the sample. The sequenced sample consisted of naive CD4+ T cells from blood. Taken with the paper, the label for cell subset or site translates to: true naive CD4+ T cells. These receptors were taken from a woman in her twenties or thirties with type 1 diabetes.

V and J are TRBV19 and TRBJ2-7; perhaps TRBD1 as D (7 bases). Germline V gene lookup returns CDR1 LNHDA and CDR2 SQIVND (reference sequence). There are 19 residues in the CDR3. The V gene lost 6 bases and the J gene lost 2 bases, with 29 bases spanning the gap. The CDR3 region has the DNA TGTGCCAGTAGCGACAACGGGCCCGGACAGGATGGAGGGGCCTACGAGCAGTACTTC. As protein: CASSDNGPGQDGGAYEQYF.

V and J are TRBV4-1 and TRBJ1-1; maybe TRBD1 (5 bases). Germline assignment: CDR1 MGHRA and CDR2 YSYEKL. Trimming left V 2 bases short and J 0 bases short, with 13 bases between. The CDR3 consists of 16 residues. The CDR3 sequence: CASSQPGRQLNTEAFF. CDR3 sequence (DNA): TGCGCCAGCAGCCAACCCGGAAGACAGCTGAACACTGAAGCTTTCTTT.

This clone was seen more than once but under ten times. A read error may account for a junction end that differs from germline. The chain employs TRBV2 and TRBJ2-6, with 9 bases fitting TRBD1. The CDR3 is 11 amino acids. Per the germline V gene, CDR1 is SNHLY and CDR2 is FYNNEI. CDR3 coding DNA: TGTGCCAGCAGTCGGGACAGGGCCCGGTCTTTC. It codes for CASSRDRARSF.

The table lists this clone with a few counts. V usage is TRBV5-1 and J usage is TRBJ2-7, with 12 bases fitting TRBD2. This CDR3 comprises 14 residues. With V trimmed by 4 bases and J by 6 bases, 5 bases remained unmatched. CDR1 and CDR2 from the germline V gene are SGHRS and YFSETQ. CDR3 sequence (DNA): TGCGCCAGCAGCCTGACTAGCGGGAGAGGCGAGCAGTACTTC. Translation: CASSLTSGRGEQYF. The full variable domain, its missing parts supplied by reference TRBV5-1 and TRBJ2-7, is KAGVTQTPRYLIKTRGQQVTLSCSPISGHRSVSWYQQTPGQGLQFLFEYFSETQRNKGNFPGRFSGRQFSNSRSEMNVSTLELGDSALYLCASSLTSGRGEQYFGPGTRLTVT.

This chain connects TRBV5-1 to TRBJ1-1, with no clear D. Looked up from germline, CDR1 is SGHRS and CDR2 is YFSETQ. V lost 0 bases, J lost 1 base, and 7 bases lay in between. CDR3 length equals 14 residues. The CDR3 protein is CASSLVGENTEAFF. As DNA, the CDR3 is TGCGCCAGCAGCTTGGTCGGGGAGAACACTGAAGCTTTCTTT.

The chain carries TRBV30 and TRBJ2-1, with D tentatively TRBD2 (6 bases). Germline V lookup: CDR1 GTSNPN, CDR2 SVGIG (reference sequence). Trimming pared 0 bases from V and 5 bases from J, leaving 14 bases between. This CDR3 has 15 residues. The CDR3 bases are TGTGCCTGGAGTGTCGGACTACCATTCCACAATGAGCAGTTCTTC. Translating it yields CAWSVGLPFHNEQFF.

The chain carries TRBV5-8 and TRBJ2-2; tentatively, D is TRBD1 (6 bases). The CDR3 spans 15 residues. V dropped 4 bases and J dropped 1 base, with 11 bases sitting between them. CDR1 is SGHTS and CDR2 is YDEGEE in the germline V gene. The chain's CDR3 is CASSHRTENTGELFF. CDR3 coding DNA: TGTGCCAGCAGCCACAGGACAGAGAACACCGGGGAGCTGTTTTTT.

This chain links TRBV5-1 with TRBJ2-1; D possibly corresponds to TRBD2 (6 bases). The germline V and J ends were trimmed by 4 bases and 0 bases, with 11 bases remaining between them. Germline V gene sequence: CDR1 SGHRS, CDR2 YFSETQ. The CDR3 totals 15 residues. For the CDR3, the DNA is TGCGCCAGCAGCCGGACGGGAGACTCCTACAATGAGCAGTTCTTC. This encodes CASSRTGDSYNEQFF.

This sequence joins TRBV18 and TRBJ2-2; no definite D call. V gave up 3 bases and J gave up 1 base, with 6 bases separating them. Germline CDR1 reads KGHSH; CDR2 reads LQKENI. The CDR3 runs to 14 residues. The CDR3 nucleotides read TGTGCCAGCTCACCGGCCCTGAACACCGGGGAGCTGTTTTTT. This codes for CASSPALNTGELFF.